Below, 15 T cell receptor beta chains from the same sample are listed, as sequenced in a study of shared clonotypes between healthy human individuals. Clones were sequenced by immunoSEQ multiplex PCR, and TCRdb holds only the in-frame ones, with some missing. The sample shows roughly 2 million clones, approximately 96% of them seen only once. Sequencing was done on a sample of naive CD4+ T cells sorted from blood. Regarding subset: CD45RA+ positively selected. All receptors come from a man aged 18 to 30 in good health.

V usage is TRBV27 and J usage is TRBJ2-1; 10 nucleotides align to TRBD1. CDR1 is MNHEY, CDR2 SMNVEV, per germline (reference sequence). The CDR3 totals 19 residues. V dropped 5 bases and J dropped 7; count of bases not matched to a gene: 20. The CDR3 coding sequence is TGTGCCAGCAGTCCTCCCCGACCCCCGGGACAGGGGAATGGGAATGAGCAGTTCTTC. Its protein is CASSPPRPPGQGNGNEQFF.

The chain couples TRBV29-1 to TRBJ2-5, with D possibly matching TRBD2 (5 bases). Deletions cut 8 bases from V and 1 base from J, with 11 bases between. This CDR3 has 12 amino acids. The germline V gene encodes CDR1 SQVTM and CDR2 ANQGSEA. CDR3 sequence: CSHSEGQETQYF. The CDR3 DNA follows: TGCAGCCATTCCGAGGGCCAAGAGACCCAGTACTTC.

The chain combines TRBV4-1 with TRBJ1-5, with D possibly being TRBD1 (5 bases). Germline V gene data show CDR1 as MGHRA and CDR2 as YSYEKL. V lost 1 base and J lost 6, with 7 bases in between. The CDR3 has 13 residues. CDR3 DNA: TGCGCCAGCAGCCAAGGGGGGGGTCAGCCCCAGCATTTT. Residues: CASSQGGGQPQHF.

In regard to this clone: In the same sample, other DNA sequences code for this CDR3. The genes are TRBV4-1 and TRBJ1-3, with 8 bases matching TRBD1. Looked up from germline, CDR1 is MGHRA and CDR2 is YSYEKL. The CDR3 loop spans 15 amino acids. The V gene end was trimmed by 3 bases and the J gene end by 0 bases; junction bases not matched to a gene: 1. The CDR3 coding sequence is TGCGCCAGCAGCCAGACAGGGGTCTCTGGAAACACCATATATTTT. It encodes CASSQTGVSGNTIYF.

The CDR3 region has the DNA TGTGCCAGCTGGCTGGGGAACTATGGCTACACCTTC. It yields the protein CASWLGNYGYTF. This chain links TRBV6-5 with TRBJ1-2, with D hard to call. The germline CDR1 and CDR2 sequences are MNHEY and SVGAGI. The V and J ends lost 8 bases and 2 bases respectively, with 9 bases between them. The CDR3 spans 12 residues.

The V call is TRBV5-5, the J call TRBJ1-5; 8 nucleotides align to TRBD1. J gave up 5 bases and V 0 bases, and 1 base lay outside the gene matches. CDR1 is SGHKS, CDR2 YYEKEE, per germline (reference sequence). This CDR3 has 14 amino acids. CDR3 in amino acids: CASSLVTGDQPQHF. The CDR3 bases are TGTGCCAGCAGCTTGGTGACAGGGGATCAGCCCCAGCATTTT.

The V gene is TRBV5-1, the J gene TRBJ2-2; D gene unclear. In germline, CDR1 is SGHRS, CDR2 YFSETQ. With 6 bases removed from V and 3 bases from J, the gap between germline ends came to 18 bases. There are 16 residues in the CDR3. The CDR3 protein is CASMAIQGGDTGELFF. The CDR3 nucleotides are TGCGCCAGCATGGCCATACAAGGTGGGGACACCGGGGAGCTGTTTTTT. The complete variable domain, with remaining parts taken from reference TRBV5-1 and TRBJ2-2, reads KAGVTQTPRYLIKTRGQQVTLSCSPISGHRSVSWYQQTPGQGLQFLFEYFSETQRNKGNFPGRFSGRQFSNSRSEMNVSTLELGDSALYLCASMAIQGGDTGELFFGEGSRLTVL.

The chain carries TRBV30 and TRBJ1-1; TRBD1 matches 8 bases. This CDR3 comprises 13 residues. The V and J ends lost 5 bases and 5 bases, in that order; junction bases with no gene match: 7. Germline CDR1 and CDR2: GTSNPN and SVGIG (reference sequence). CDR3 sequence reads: CAWGQGLGTEAFF. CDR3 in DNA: TGTGCCTGGGGACAGGGCCTGGGGACTGAAGCTTTCTTT.

CDR3 DNA: TGTGCCAGCAGTTACTCAGGGCGAGGTTGGAATGAAAAACTGTTTTTT. Translating it yields CASSYSGRGWNEKLFF. The V call is TRBV6-5, the J call TRBJ1-4; D gene unclear. The CDR3 is 16 residues long. CDR1 and CDR2 (germline): MNHEY, SVGAGI. Trimming left V 0 bases short and J 5 bases short, with 13 bases between.

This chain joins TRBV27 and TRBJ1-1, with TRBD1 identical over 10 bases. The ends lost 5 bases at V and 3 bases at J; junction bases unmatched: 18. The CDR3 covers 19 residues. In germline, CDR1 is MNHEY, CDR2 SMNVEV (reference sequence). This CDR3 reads CASSPRFRDRGGGDTEAFF. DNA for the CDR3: TGTGCCAGCAGTCCGAGGTTCCGGGACAGGGGTGGTGGAGACACTGAAGCTTTCTTT.

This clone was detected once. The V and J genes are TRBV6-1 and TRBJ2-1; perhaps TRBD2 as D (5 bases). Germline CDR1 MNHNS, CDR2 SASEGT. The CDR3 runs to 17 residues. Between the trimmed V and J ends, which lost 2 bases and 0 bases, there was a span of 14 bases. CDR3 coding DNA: TGTGCCAGCAGTGAAAGAGCGGCAACCTTCTCCTACAATGAGCAGTTCTTC. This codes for CASSERAATFSYNEQFF.

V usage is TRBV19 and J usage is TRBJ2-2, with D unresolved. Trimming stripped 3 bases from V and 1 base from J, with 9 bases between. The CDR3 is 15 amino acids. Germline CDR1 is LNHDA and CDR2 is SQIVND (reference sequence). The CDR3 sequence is CASSIVGWNTGELFF. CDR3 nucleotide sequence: TGTGCCAGTAGTATTGTAGGGTGGAACACCGGGGAGCTGTTTTTT.

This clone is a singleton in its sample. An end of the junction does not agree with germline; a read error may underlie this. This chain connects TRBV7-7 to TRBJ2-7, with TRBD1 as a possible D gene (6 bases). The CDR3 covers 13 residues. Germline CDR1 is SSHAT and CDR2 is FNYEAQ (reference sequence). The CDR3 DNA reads TGTGCTAGCAGCAAGGAGACAGGAGCGGAGCAGTACTTC. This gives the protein CASSKETGAEQYF.

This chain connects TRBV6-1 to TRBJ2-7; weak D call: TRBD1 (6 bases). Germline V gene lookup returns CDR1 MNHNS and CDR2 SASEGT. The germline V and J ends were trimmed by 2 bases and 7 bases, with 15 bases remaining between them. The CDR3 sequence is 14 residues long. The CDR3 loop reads CASSENTGPREQYF. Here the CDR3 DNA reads TGTGCCAGCAGTGAAAACACAGGGCCGAGGGAGCAGTACTTC.

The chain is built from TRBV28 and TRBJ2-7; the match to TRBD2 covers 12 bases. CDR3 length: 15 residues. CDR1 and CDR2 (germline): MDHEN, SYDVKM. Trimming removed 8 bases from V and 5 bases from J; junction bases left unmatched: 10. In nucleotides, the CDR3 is TGTGCCAGCCTGACCGGACTAGCGGGAAGCCACGAGCAGTACTTC. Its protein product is CASLTGLAGSHEQYF.